This TCR beta chain appears in the sequencing data of a study of identical twins. Study-wide findings and caveats: Invariant MAIT and iNKT cells may have partly biased zero-insertion analyses.

This clonotype occurred a few times. Its antigen is currently unknown. V was pared by 1 base and J by 2 bases, with 16 bases between. This CDR3 comprises 17 residues. Germline lookup yields CDR1 LGHDT and CDR2 YNNKEL (reference sequence). Unique molecular identifiers were present on the cDNA, which also gained a universal primer site by template switching. TCRdb reprocessed the 5' RACE reads with MiXCR, giving one entry per CDR3 protein. The data contain about 690,000 distinct CDR3 sequences, 6% to 6.5% of them singletons. The receptor was isolated from a man aged 18 to 35 in good health. The rearrangement uses TRBV3-1 and TRBJ2-3, with a tentative D call TRBD2 (6 bases). Sequenced material: naive T cells sorted from blood. Here the CDR3 reads CASSQGSGRGVTDTQYF. The CDR3 bases are TGTGCCAGCAGCCAAGGTTCCGGGAGAGGGGTCACAGATACGCAGTATTTT.